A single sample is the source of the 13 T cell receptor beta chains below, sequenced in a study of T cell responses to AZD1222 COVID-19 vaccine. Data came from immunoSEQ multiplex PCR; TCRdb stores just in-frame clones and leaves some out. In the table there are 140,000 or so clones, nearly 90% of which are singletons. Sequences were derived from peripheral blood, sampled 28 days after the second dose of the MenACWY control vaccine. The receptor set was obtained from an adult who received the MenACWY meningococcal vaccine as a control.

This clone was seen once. The CDR3 bases are TGTGCCAGCAGCTCCCTCGGGGCGAACACTGAAGCTTTCTTT. Amino acids: CASSSLGANTEAFF. V is TRBV5-4 and J is TRBJ1-1, with D tentatively TRBD1 (5 bases). Germline assignment: CDR1 SGHNT and CDR2 YYREEE (reference sequence). V shed 3 bases and J shed 1 base, with 10 bases lying between them. This CDR3 has 14 residues.

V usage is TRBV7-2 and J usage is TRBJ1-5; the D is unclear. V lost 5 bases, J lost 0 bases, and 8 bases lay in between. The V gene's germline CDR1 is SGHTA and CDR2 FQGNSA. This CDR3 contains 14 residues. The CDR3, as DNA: TGTGCCAGCAGCAAACGGGATAGCAATCAGCCCCAGCATTTT. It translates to CASSKRDSNQPQHF.

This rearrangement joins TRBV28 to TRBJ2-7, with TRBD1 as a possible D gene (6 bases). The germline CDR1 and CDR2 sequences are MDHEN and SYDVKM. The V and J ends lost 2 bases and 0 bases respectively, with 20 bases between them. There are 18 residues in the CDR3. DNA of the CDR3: TGTGCCAGCAGTTTAAACATCGTAAAAGGACAGAGCTCCTACGAGCAGTACTTC. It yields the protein CASSLNIVKGQSSYEQYF.

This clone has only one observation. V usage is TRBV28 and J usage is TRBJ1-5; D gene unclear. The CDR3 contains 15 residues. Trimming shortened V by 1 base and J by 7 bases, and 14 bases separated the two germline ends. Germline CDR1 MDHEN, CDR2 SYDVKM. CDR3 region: CASSLSIGGSQPQHF. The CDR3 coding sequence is TGTGCCAGCAGTTTATCTATAGGTGGCAGCCAGCCCCAGCATTTT.

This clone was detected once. DNA for the CDR3: TGTGCCTGGAGTAGGACAGCCCGAGAGACCCAGTACTTC. This encodes CAWSRTARETQYF. This chain joins TRBV30 and TRBJ2-5; tentative D call: TRBD1 (6 bases). Looked up from germline, CDR1 is GTSNPN and CDR2 is SVGIG (reference sequence). The CDR3 runs 13 residues. V gave up 2 bases and J gave up 4 bases, with 11 bases separating them.

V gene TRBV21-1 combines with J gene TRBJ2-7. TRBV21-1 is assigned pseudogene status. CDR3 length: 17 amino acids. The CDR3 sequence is CASSKEYRRNMFYEQYF. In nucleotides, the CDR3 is TGTGCCAGCAGCAAAGAATACAGGAGGAATATGTTCTACGAGCAGTACTTC.

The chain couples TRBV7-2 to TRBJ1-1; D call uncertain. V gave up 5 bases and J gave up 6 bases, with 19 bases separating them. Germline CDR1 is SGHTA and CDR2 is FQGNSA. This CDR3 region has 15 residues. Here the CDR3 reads CASSRDNLFSSEAFF. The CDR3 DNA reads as TGTGCCAGCAGCAGAGACAATTTATTCTCCTCTGAAGCTTTCTTT.

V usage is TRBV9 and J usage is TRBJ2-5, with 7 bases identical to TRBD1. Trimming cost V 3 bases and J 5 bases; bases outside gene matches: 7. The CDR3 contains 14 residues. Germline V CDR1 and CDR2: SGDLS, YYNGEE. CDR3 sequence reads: CASSAGTVGETQYF. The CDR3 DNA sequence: TGTGCCAGCAGCGCTGGGACAGTCGGGGAGACCCAGTACTTC. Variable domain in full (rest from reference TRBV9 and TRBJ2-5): DSGVTQTPKHLITATGQRVTLRCSPRSGDLSVYWYQQSLDQGLQFLIQYYNGEERAKGNILERFSAQQFPDLHSELNLSSLELGDSALYFCASSAGTVGETQYFGPGTRLLVL.

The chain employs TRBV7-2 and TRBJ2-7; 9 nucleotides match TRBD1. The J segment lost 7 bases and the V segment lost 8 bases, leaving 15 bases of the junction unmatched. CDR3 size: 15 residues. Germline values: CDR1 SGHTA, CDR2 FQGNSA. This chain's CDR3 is CASGSWGQGGREQYF. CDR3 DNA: TGTGCCAGCGGTTCGTGGGGACAGGGAGGCAGGGAGCAGTACTTC.

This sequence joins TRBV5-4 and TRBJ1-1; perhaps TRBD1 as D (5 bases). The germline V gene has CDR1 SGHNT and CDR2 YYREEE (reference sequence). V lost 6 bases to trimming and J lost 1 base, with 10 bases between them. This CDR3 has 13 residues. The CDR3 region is CASTSQGNTEAFF. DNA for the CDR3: TGTGCCAGCACCTCCCAGGGGAACACTGAAGCTTTCTTT. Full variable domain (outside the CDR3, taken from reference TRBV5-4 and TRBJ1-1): ETGVTQSPTHLIKTRGQQVTLRCSSQSGHNTVSWYQQALGQGPQFIFQYYREEENGRGNFPPRFSGLQFPNYSSELNVNALELDDSALYLCASTSQGNTEAFFGQGTRLTVV.

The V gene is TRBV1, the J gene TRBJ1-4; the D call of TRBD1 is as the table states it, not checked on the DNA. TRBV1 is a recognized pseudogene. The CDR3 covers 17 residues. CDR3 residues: CTSSQELYRTGNEKLFF. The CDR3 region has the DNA TGCACCAGCAGCCAAGAATTGTACAGGACCGGTAATGAAAAACTGTTTTTT.

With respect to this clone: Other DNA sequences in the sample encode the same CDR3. The CDR3 loop is CAWSQGNTEAFF. The CDR3 nucleotides are TGTGCCTGGTCCCAGGGGAACACTGAAGCTTTCTTT. The chain has TRBV30 and TRBJ1-1; tentatively, D is TRBD1 (5 bases). Per germline, CDR1 GTSNPN and CDR2 SVGIG (reference sequence). This CDR3 spans 12 amino acids. V dropped 5 bases and J dropped 1 base, with 8 bases sitting between them.

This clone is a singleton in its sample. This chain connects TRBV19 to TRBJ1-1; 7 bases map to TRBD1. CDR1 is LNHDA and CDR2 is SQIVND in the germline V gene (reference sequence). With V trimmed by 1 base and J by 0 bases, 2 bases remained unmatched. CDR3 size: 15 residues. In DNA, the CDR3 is TGTGCCAGTAGTATAGCCGGGACAGTGAACACTGAAGCTTTCTTT. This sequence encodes CASSIAGTVNTEAFF.